Included here is one TCR beta chain sequence, with context. The repertoire was sequenced with immunoSEQ multiplex PCR; TCRdb's copy has only in-frame clones and lacks some. The sample lists roughly 100,000 clones, about 91% occurring once. The sample comes from a study of T cell changes during pregnancy in multiple sclerosis. The CDR3 has 16 residues. Trimming shortened V by 2 bases and J by 1 base, and 12 bases separated the two germline ends. Per the germline V gene, CDR1 is LNHDA and CDR2 is SQIVND (reference sequence). The V and J genes are TRBV19 and TRBJ1-5; the D is unclear. The receptor was derived from a female donor with multiple sclerosis, enrolled in a pregnancy study. The input for sequencing was peripheral blood, taken after pregnancy. The CDR3 sequence is CASSIKSQFSNQPQHF. CDR3 in DNA: TGTGCCAGTAGTATAAAGTCCCAGTTCAGCAATCAGCCCCAGCATTTT.